Listed below are T cell receptor beta chains from one sample, sequenced in a study of graft-versus-host responses after intestinal transplantation. Profiled with immunoSEQ multiplex PCR; TCRdb holds only in-frame clones, not every one. The table has 90,000 to 100,000 clones, about 82% seen once. The sequenced sample was PBMCs, obtained 255 days after intestinal transplant. All receptors come from a human patient who received an intestinal transplant, so some T cells may come from the graft donor. The CDR3 runs from the conserved cysteine through the conserved F or W. D genes are given only for firm matches. Rows give clone size only sometimes, using once, few, many, or a class for an expanded clone.

CDR3 | DNA | D | J | V | size
CASSLWTSGKEDTQYF | TGCGCCAGCAGCTTGTGGACTAGCGGGAAGGAAGATACGCAGTATTTT | TRBD2 | TRBJ2-3 | TRBV5-1 | -
CASSSLASDEQFF | TGTGCCAGCAGTTCACTAGCCAGCGATGAGCAGTTCTTC | - | TRBJ2-1 | TRBV28 | -
CAWSGPGSGANVLTF | TGTGCCTGGAGTGGTCCGGGGTCTGGGGCCAACGTCCTGACTTTC | - | TRBJ2-6 | TRBV30 | -
CAWSPLDTIYF | TGTGCCTGGAGTCCACTGGACACCATATATTTT | - | TRBJ1-3 | TRBV30 | -
CASSPGGLIEKLFF | TGTGCCAGCAGCCCGGGGGGACTCATTGAAAAACTGTTTTTT | - | TRBJ1-4 | TRBV5-6 | -
CASSERRSYEQYF | TGTGCCAGCAGTGAAAGGAGGTCCTACGAGCAGTACTTC | - | TRBJ2-7 | TRBV7-8 | -
CASSQGGSGGAYEQYF | TGTGCCAGCAGCCAAGGAGGTAGCGGGGGCGCCTACGAGCAGTACTTC | TRBD2 | TRBJ2-7 | TRBV4-2 | -
CASSDLPWEQFF | TGTGCCAGCAGTGATCTCCCGTGGGAGCAGTTCTTC | - | TRBJ2-1 | TRBV6-5 | -
CASSPGTGRGDTEAFF | TGTGCCAGCAGCCCTGGGACAGGGCGCGGGGACACTGAAGCTTTCTTT | TRBD1 | TRBJ1-1 | TRBV5-4 | -
CASSITDGGNTIYF | TGTGCCAGTAGTATAACGGATGGTGGAAACACCATATATTTT | - | TRBJ1-3 | TRBV19 | -
CASNSLSGSDKNIQYF | TGTGCCAGCAACTCTCTGAGCGGGAGTGACAAAAACATTCAGTACTTC | TRBD2 | TRBJ2-4 | TRBV28 | -
CAWSTDLTHQPQHF | TGTGCCTGGAGTACCGACCTTACCCATCAGCCCCAGCATTTT | - | TRBJ1-5 | TRBV30 | -
CASSTQSGTGLTDTQYF | TGTGCCAGCAGTACGCAATCCGGGACAGGGTTGACAGATACGCAGTATTTT | TRBD1 | TRBJ2-3 | TRBV27 | -
CASSTGQGRYEQYF | TGTGCCAGCAGTACGGGACAGGGCCGCTACGAGCAGTACTTC | TRBD1 | TRBJ2-7 | TRBV28 | -
CASSQEQENIYYGYTF | TGTGCCAGCAGCCAAGAACAGGAAAACATCTACTATGGCTACACCTTC | - | TRBJ1-2 | TRBV4-2 | once
CATGAGTNEKLFF | TGTGCCACCGGAGCAGGGACCAATGAAAAACTGTTTTTT | - | TRBJ1-4 | TRBV19 | few
CASSVPSGNTIYF | TGTGCCAGCAGCGTCCCCTCTGGAAACACCATATATTTT | - | TRBJ1-3 | TRBV9 | -
CASSLGDGPNTEAFF | TGCGCCAGCAGCTTGGGTGACGGACCGAACACTGAAGCTTTCTTT | - | TRBJ1-1 | TRBV5-1 | -
CASSLLEGAANSPLHF | TGTGCCAGCAGCCTCTTAGAAGGGGCGGCTAATTCACCCCTCCACTTT | - | TRBJ1-6 | TRBV27 | -
CASSQEVFVGGGYNEQFF | TGCGCCAGCAGCCAAGAAGTGTTTGTCGGGGGGGGTTACAATGAGCAGTTCTTC | TRBD2 | TRBJ2-1 | TRBV4-1 | -
CATSRDPPPEHTIYF | TGTGCCACCAGCAGAGATCCCCCACCCGAGCACACCATATATTTT | - | TRBJ1-3 | TRBV15 | -
CASSPLAGDYNEQFF | TGTGCCAGCAGCCCACTAGCGGGGGATTACAATGAGCAGTTCTTC | TRBD2 | TRBJ2-1 | TRBV6-1 | once